Each of the 20 T cell receptor beta chains below was sequenced from the same sample in a study of T-cell memory formation after mild COVID-19. TCRdb itself ran the 5' RACE reads through MiXCR, one entry per CDR3 protein. The repertoire holds around 440,000 distinct CDR3 sequences, with 15% to 20% as singletons. Sequenced material: PBMCs or a T cell subset sorted from them (not recorded which). The receptors stem from an adult woman who had mild COVID-19 (a few samples of this study predate the infection). Cell type and time point are not known.

This clonotype has at least ten counts. V and J are TRBV4-2 and TRBJ2-7; D gene unclear. This CDR3 region has 13 residues. V gave up 1 base and J gave up 6 bases, with 10 bases separating them. CDR1 and CDR2 from the germline V gene are LGHNA and YNFKEQ. CDR3 residues: CASSQGAQGEQYF. As DNA, the CDR3 is TGTGCCAGCAGCCAAGGGGCTCAAGGCGAGCAGTACTTC.

This clonotype appeared a few times. The chain carries TRBV6-5 and TRBJ1-6; 8 bases line up with TRBD1. This CDR3 is built from 16 residues. With V trimmed by 3 bases and J by 10 bases, 11 bases remained unmatched. CDR1 and CDR2 from the germline V gene are MNHEY and SVGAGI. CDR3 in amino acids: CASSYQLTGGGSPLHF. CDR3 nucleotide sequence: TGTGCCAGCAGTTATCAGCTTACAGGGGGAGGATCACCCCTCCACTTT.

This clonotype was observed a handful of times. This chain connects TRBV6-2 or TRBV6-3 to TRBJ2-3; D remains ambiguous. CDR3 length: 15 residues. The germline V gene encodes CDR1 MNHEY and CDR2 SVGEGT. Trimming took off 6 bases at V and 0 bases at J, with 13 bases between the two ends. This chain's CDR3 is CASSSVGRSTDTQYF. CDR3 in DNA: TGTGCCAGCAGCTCCGTAGGGCGGAGCACAGATACGCAGTATTTT.

V is TRBV29-1 and J is TRBJ2-1; D might be TRBD2 (5 bases). V was clipped by 2 bases and J by 10 bases, with 15 bases between them. The germline V gene encodes CDR1 SQVTM and CDR2 ANQGSEA. The CDR3 is 13 amino acids. CDR3 nucleotides: TGCAGCGTTGAAACCCCGACTATCCCCGAGCAGTTCTTC. Translated, it gives CSVETPTIPEQFF.

CDR3 sequence reads: CAISESIPGSNYGYTF. The CDR3 DNA is TGTGCCATCAGTGAGTCGATCCCAGGTTCTAACTATGGCTACACCTTC. The chain carries TRBV10-3 and TRBJ1-2, with unresolved D. Germline-derived CDR1 and CDR2 are ENHRY and SYGVKD. The CDR3 length is 16 residues. V lost 0 bases to trimming and J lost 0 bases, with 11 bases between them.

The chain uses TRBV20-1 and TRBJ2-2, with D tentatively TRBD1 (5 bases). The V end was cut by 2 bases, the J end by 1 base, with 8 bases between. There are 14 residues in the CDR3. Germline loops: CDR1 DFQATT, CDR2 SNEGSKA (reference sequence). CDR3 sequence: CSARYQGNTGELFF. The CDR3 bases are TGCAGTGCTAGATACCAGGGGAACACCGGGGAGCTGTTTTTT.

This clonotype was recorded a few times. The chain couples TRBV7-8 to TRBJ2-2; 12 bases agree with TRBD2. Germline trimming cut 3 bases from V and 6 bases from J; bases unmatched to any gene: 11. The CDR3 sequence is 18 residues long. Germline V lookup: CDR1 SGHVS, CDR2 FQNEAQ. For the CDR3, the DNA is TGTGCCAGCAGCTTCCTTCCGGGACTAGCGGGTCGGCCCGGGGAGCTGTTTTTT. It specifies CASSFLPGLAGRPGELFF.

The V and J genes are TRBV29-1 and TRBJ2-7, with no clear D. Germline CDR1 and CDR2: SQVTM and ANQGSEA. This CDR3 is built from 10 residues. Trimming left V 7 bases short and J 11 bases short, with 15 bases between. This CDR3 reads CSAVTDQEYF. CDR3 nucleotides: TGCAGCGCTGTGACGGATCAGGAGTACTTC.

This clonotype was detected a few times. The chain couples TRBV11-2 to TRBJ1-2; D is undetermined. The CDR3 length is 13 residues. V lost 7 bases to trimming and J lost 8 bases, with 17 bases between them. Germline V CDR1 and CDR2: SGHAT, FQNNGV. The CDR3 loop reads CASTSSSTWGYTF. The CDR3 DNA reads as TGTGCCAGCACCTCCTCTTCCACTTGGGGCTACACCTTC.

This chain connects TRBV30 to TRBJ2-7; no firm D call. The CDR3 totals 13 residues. The ends were cut back, 0 bases at V and 1 base at J, with 7 bases in the middle. CDR1 GTSNPN and CDR2 SVGIG come from the germline V gene (reference sequence). Here the CDR3 DNA reads TGTGCCTGGAGTGTAGGTCATTCCTACGAGCAGTACTTC. It translates to CAWSVGHSYEQYF.

The CDR3 coding sequence is TGTGCCAGCAGTTACCTACAGGGGCTTGCCGAGCAGTACTTC. This gives the protein CASSYLQGLAEQYF. V is TRBV6-2 or TRBV6-3 and J is TRBJ2-7; 7 nucleotides match TRBD1. CDR1 is MNHEY, CDR2 SVGEGT, per germline. The trim removed 2 bases at V and 6 bases at J, leaving 7 bases unmatched. CDR3 length equals 14 residues.

The rearrangement uses TRBV12-3 or TRBV12-4 and TRBJ1-1; 10 nucleotides line up with TRBD1. The CDR3 runs 15 residues. V lost 6 bases to trimming and J lost 0 bases; unmatched junction nucleotides: 4. The CDR3 nucleotides read TGTGCCAGCAGGGGGACAGGGGCGGTGAACACTGAAGCTTTCTTT. It codes for CASRGTGAVNTEAFF.

This clonotype was counted ten times or more. This chain connects TRBV11-3 to TRBJ1-1; D unresolved. The ends were cut back, 6 bases at V and 1 base at J, with 6 bases in the middle. This CDR3 region has 12 residues. Germline V gene lookup returns CDR1 SGHNT and CDR2 YENEEA. Here the CDR3 reads CASSPPNTEAFF. The DNA of the CDR3 is TGTGCCAGCAGTCCCCCGAACACTGAAGCTTTCTTT.

V gene TRBV4-3 combines with J gene TRBJ2-2, with a weak D call TRBD1 (5 bases). This CDR3 spans 16 amino acids. Germline V lookup: CDR1 LGHNA, CDR2 YSLEER. Trimming left V 4 bases short and J 0 bases short, with 12 bases between. The CDR3 sequence is CASSPRQRTNTGELFF. CDR3 coding DNA: TGCGCCAGCAGCCCTCGACAGCGAACGAACACCGGGGAGCTGTTTTTT.

V gene TRBV29-1 combines with J gene TRBJ2-2, with 11 positions matching TRBD2. V lost 6 bases to trimming and J lost 7 bases; unmatched junction nucleotides: 10. CDR1 is SQVTM, CDR2 ANQGSEA, per germline. CDR3 size: 15 residues. The CDR3 nucleotides read TGCAGCGTCGGATTAGCGGGAGGGCCGGTCGGGGAGCTGTTTTTT. Protein product: CSVGLAGGPVGELFF.

The V call is TRBV7-6, the J call TRBJ2-3, with TRBD1 matching 10 bases. V shed 4 bases and J 7 bases; nucleotides not matched to a gene: 20. Germline CDR1 is SGHVS and CDR2 is FNYEAQ. This CDR3 has 19 amino acids. The CDR3 sequence is CASSSERGQGIFSSNTQYF. In DNA, the CDR3 is TGTGCCAGCAGCTCTGAACGGGGACAGGGGATCTTCTCCTCTAATACGCAGTATTTT.

The CDR3 sequence: CAISEFSGTGIAEAFF. The DNA of the CDR3 is TGTGCCATCAGTGAGTTCTCCGGGACAGGGATCGCTGAAGCTTTCTTT. The V call is TRBV10-3, the J call TRBJ1-1, with 9 bases fitting TRBD1. CDR1 ENHRY and CDR2 SYGVKD come from the germline V gene. This CDR3 contains 16 residues. Trimming took 1 base from V and 6 from J; bases not matched to a gene: 9.

This clonotype has more than one count but fewer than ten. This chain links TRBV18 with TRBJ2-7, with no clear D. This CDR3 region has 11 residues. Germline values: CDR1 KGHSH, CDR2 LQKENI. V was cut by 3 bases and J by 6 bases, with 6 bases left in between. The CDR3 protein is CASSPGVEQYF. CDR3 in DNA: TGTGCCAGCTCACCTGGGGTCGAGCAGTACTTC.

The chain uses TRBV27 and TRBJ1-1, with D tentatively TRBD1 (5 bases). The CDR3 has 14 amino acids. Trimming removed 3 bases at V and 4 bases at J, with 12 bases between. Germline CDR1 is MNHEY and CDR2 is SMNVEV (reference sequence). The CDR3 bases are TGTGCCAGCAGTTTTGGGACTATGGGCACTGAAGCTTTCTTT. Translation: CASSFGTMGTEAFF.

This sequence joins TRBV12-3 or TRBV12-4 and TRBJ1-4; 9 bases are a match to TRBD1. V shed 5 bases, J shed 8 bases, and the junction held 9 bases outside the gene matches. The CDR3 extends over 15 amino acids. The CDR3 DNA reads TGTGCCAGCAGTCCCCTGGGACAGGGAATAGAAAAACTGTTTTTT. This gives the protein CASSPLGQGIEKLFF.